This T cell receptor beta chain was documented in a study of CXCR3-negative and CXCR3-positive naive CD8 T cells. Overall study results and limits: In CXCR3-positive naive cells, the TRB CDR3s were more hydrophobic than in CXCR3-negative naive cells.

Of note for this clonotype: What it binds is unknown.

It was by 5' RACE with UMI labels that the TRB cDNA libraries were prepared. One entry per CDR3 protein, without DNA, is what TCRdb gives after re-calling the 5' RACE reads. Found here are tens of thousands of distinct CDR3 sequences; the top ten clones hold around 0.62%. Every CD8+ T cell subset underwent triplicate sorting at some 280,000 cells apiece. Naive CD8+ T lymphocytes were specified as CD45RO-CCR7+CD27+CD95-. Sequenced input: naive CXCR3+ CD8+ T cells from blood. Specified subset: CD45RO-CCR7+CD27+CD95- naive CD8+ T cells expressing CXCR3 (TNR3+). This sequence was found in a human donor in good health. Some clones in this sample may be carry-over from other donors' samples.

CDR3 residues: CAIKRGHEQYF. The chain uses TRBV2 and TRBJ2-7; the TCRdb call, TRBD2, lacks DNA for checking. Germline V gene lookup returns CDR1 SNHLY and CDR2 FYNNEI. CDR3 length equals 11 residues.